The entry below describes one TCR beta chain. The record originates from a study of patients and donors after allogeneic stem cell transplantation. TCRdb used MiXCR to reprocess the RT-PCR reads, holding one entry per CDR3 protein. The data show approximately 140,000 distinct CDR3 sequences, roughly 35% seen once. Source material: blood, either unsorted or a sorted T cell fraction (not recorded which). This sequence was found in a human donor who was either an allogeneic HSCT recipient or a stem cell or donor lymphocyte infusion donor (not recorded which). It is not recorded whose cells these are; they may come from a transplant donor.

This CDR3 reads CASSYHLAGQETQYF. The DNA for the CDR3 is TGCGCCAGCAGCTACCACTTAGCGGGGCAAGAGACCCAGTACTTC. The V and J genes are TRBV5-1 and TRBJ2-5, with TRBD2 matching over 8 bases. J was trimmed by 2 bases and V by 3 bases; bases with no gene match: 6. The CDR3 extends over 15 amino acids. In germline, CDR1 is SGHRS, CDR2 YFSETQ. Filled out from reference TRBV5-1 and TRBJ2-5, the complete variable domain reads KAGVTQTPRYLIKTRGQQVTLSCSPISGHRSVSWYQQTPGQGLQFLFEYFSETQRNKGNFPGRFSGRQFSNSRSEMNVSTLELGDSALYLCASSYHLAGQETQYFGPGTRLLVL.